The T cell receptor beta chain described here comes from a study of regulatory T cells in long-lasting Graves disease. As for the study in general: Graves' disease counted as persistent after over 5 years of antithyroid drugs with positive TSH receptor antibodies.

Per germline, CDR1 SGHAT and CDR2 FQNNGV. This CDR3 spans 19 amino acids. V was clipped by 4 bases and J by 4 bases; unmatched bases: 12. According to the study, TCR beta libraries were built with iRepertoire HTBI primers and CDR3-region Arm-PCR. TCRdb reprocessed the multiplex PCR reads via MiXCR and lists one record per CDR3 protein. The sample includes 400,000 to 500,000 distinct CDR3 sequences, roughly a fifth of them seen just once. Whole-study results and caveats: Persistent disease exhibited a predilection for TRBV28, TRBJ1-2 and TRBJ2-5. TCR diversity in persistent Graves' patients was below that of newly diagnosed ones.

Sample time point: persistent/refractory GD, antithyroid drugs over 5 years with positive TRAb. Isolated PBMC RNA provided the starting material for the TCR library. This clonotype was seen repeatedly, ten times or more. Antigen specificity is unknown. This TCR was recovered from a female donor with Graves disease. This material consisted of peripheral blood mononuclear cells (PBMCs), taken when the disease was refractory, from a patient treated with antithyroid drugs. The rearrangement links TRBV11-2 to TRBJ2-6; TRBD2 matches 11 bases. CDR3 sequence (DNA): TGTGCCAGCAGCTCCACTAGCGGGAGCCCGGTTTCGGGGGCCAACGTCCTGACTTTC. Protein sequence: CASSSTSGSPVSGANVLTF.